This T cell receptor beta chain is from a study of CXCR3-negative and CXCR3-positive naive CD8 T cells. This CDR3 contains 15 residues. Germline CDR1 is LGHNA and CDR2 is YSLEER. Libraries of TRB cDNA were made by 5' RACE and carried UMIs. TCRdb reprocessed the 5' RACE reads, with one entry per CDR3 protein and no DNA. The table gives about 130,000 distinct CDR3 sequences; the top ten clones make up 0.29% of it. Sequencing was carried out using naive CXCR3- CD8+ T cells from blood. The subset is: CD45RO-CCR7+CD27+CD95- naive CD8+ T cells lacking CXCR3 (TNR3-). The chain recombines TRBV4-3 with TRBJ2-7. This clonotype was obtained from a human donor in good health. Some clones in this sample may be carry-over from other donors' samples. The CDR3 here is CASSQEAAEIYEQYF.